The 26 T cell receptor beta chains below were found in one sample sequenced in a study of blood T cell repertoires in COVID-19. Some clones are missing from TCRdb's copy, which holds only in-frame ones; the method was immunoSEQ multiplex PCR. The data show about 230,000 clones, with over 80% seen just once and about 2.5% held by the top ten. The specimen sequenced was peripheral blood. The source is a woman aged 65 to 85 with active or convalescent COVID-19.

The CDR3 loop reads CASSMGGSSLASHF. The CDR3 nucleotides are TGTGCCAGTAGTATGGGGGGGAGTTCACTAGCCTCCCACTTT. The chain employs TRBV19 and TRBJ1-6, with a tentative D call TRBD1 (5 bases). The ends were cut back, 3 bases at V and 18 bases at J, with 21 bases in the middle. The CDR3 sequence is 14 residues long. Germline V lookup: CDR1 LNHDA, CDR2 SQIVND (reference sequence). Variable domain in full (rest from reference TRBV19 and TRBJ1-6): DGGITQSPKYLFRKEGQNVTLSCEQNLNHDAMYWYRQDPGQGLRLIYYSQIVNDFQKGDIAEGYSVSREKKESFPLTVTSAQKNPTAFYLCASSMGGSSLASHFGNGTRLTVT.

V usage is TRBV4-3 and J usage is TRBJ2-1; 7 nucleotides agree with TRBD1. The trim removed 4 bases at V and 7 bases at J, leaving 10 bases unmatched. The germline gives CDR1 LGHNA, CDR2 YSLEER. The CDR3 spans 15 residues. The CDR3 bases are TGCGCCAGCAGCCTGCACAGGGGTACACGTAATGAGCAGTTCTTC. Translating it yields CASSLHRGTRNEQFF.

The V and J genes are TRBV5-6 and TRBJ2-1; 7 positions agree with TRBD1. V trimming: 0 bases; J trimming: 14 bases; junction bases outside the gene matches: 17. There are 16 residues in the CDR3. CDR1 is SGHDT and CDR2 is YYEEEE in the germline V gene. CDR3 amino acids: CASSLVGDSRPTEEFF. The DNA of the CDR3 is TGTGCCAGCAGCTTGGTTGGGGACAGTAGACCAACGGAGGAGTTCTTC.

The CDR3 region has the DNA TGTGCCAGCAGCTTTCCCGGGACTAGAGTTTACGAGCAGTACTTC. Its protein is CASSFPGTRVYEQYF. This sequence joins TRBV11-2 and TRBJ2-7; TRBD2 agrees at 8 bases. The CDR3 totals 15 residues. The V gene's germline CDR1 is SGHAT and CDR2 FQNNGV. The trim removed 3 bases at V and 4 bases at J, leaving 8 bases unmatched.

The V gene is TRBV5-1, the J gene TRBJ2-5; 10 positions match TRBD1. Germline trimming cut 4 bases from V and 3 bases from J; bases unmatched to any gene: 3. This CDR3 is 14 amino acids long. Germline CDR1 reads SGHRS; CDR2 reads YFSETQ. CDR3 DNA sequence: TGCGCCAGCAGCGTGGGACAGGGGAAAGAGACCCAGTACTTC. Translation: CASSVGQGKETQYF.

The chain recombines TRBV18 with TRBJ1-2; D unclear. Looked up from germline, CDR1 is KGHSH and CDR2 is LQKENI. V was pared by 6 bases and J by 4 bases, with 9 bases between. The CDR3 loop spans 12 amino acids. CDR3: CASSDFGYGYTF. CDR3 bases: TGTGCCAGCTCCGATTTCGGCTATGGCTACACCTTC.

In this sample, this clone turned up a few times. The V call is TRBV7-2, the J call TRBJ1-5; D perhaps matches TRBD1 (6 bases). The CDR3 sequence is 14 residues long. V dropped 5 bases and J dropped 0 bases, with 8 bases sitting between them. CDR1 and CDR2 (germline): SGHTA, FQGNSA. CDR3 in DNA: TGTGCCAGCAGCGTGACAGGTAGCAATCAGCCCCAGCATTTT. Amino acid sequence: CASSVTGSNQPQHF.

This clone was seen more than once but under ten times. J is TRBJ1-1 and V is TRBV7-9, with 9 bases that match TRBD1. The junction had 3 bases not matched to a gene; V was cut back by 6 bases and J by 7 bases. In germline, CDR1 is SEHNR, CDR2 FQNEAQ (reference sequence). The CDR3 has 12 residues. The CDR3 DNA follows: TGTGCCAGCAGTGGACAGGGGATTGAAGCTTTCTTT. Translation: CASSGQGIEAFF.

This clone was seen a single time. The chain couples TRBV7-9 to TRBJ1-1; unclear D gene. CDR1 and CDR2 from the germline V gene are SEHNR and FQNEAQ (reference sequence). The CDR3 contains 11 residues. The V end lost 8 bases, the J end lost 0 bases, and 4 bases lay between the germline ends. This CDR3 is CASGVNTEAFF. The CDR3 bases are TGTGCCAGCGGAGTGAACACTGAAGCTTTCTTT.

This chain connects TRBV5-4 to TRBJ1-1; D is perhaps TRBD1 (5 bases). V lost 4 bases, J lost 1 base, and 14 bases lay in between. CDR3 length: 15 amino acids. Germline assignment: CDR1 SGHNT and CDR2 YYREEE (reference sequence). In DNA, the CDR3 is TGTGCCAGCAGCACCGGACCGACAGAGAACACTGAAGCTTTCTTT. The encoded protein is CASSTGPTENTEAFF. The variable domain in full, completed from reference TRBV5-4 and TRBJ1-1, reads ETGVTQSPTHLIKTRGQQVTLRCSSQSGHNTVSWYQQALGQGPQFIFQYYREEENGRGNFPPRFSGLQFPNYSSELNVNALELDDSALYLCASSTGPTENTEAFFGQGTRLTVV.

This sequence joins TRBV29-1 and TRBJ2-7; the D gene is possibly TRBD2 (6 bases). The CDR3 loop spans 13 amino acids. Looked up from germline, CDR1 is SQVTM and CDR2 is ANQGSEA. Between the trimmed V and J ends, which lost 1 base and 5 bases, there was a span of 12 bases. This CDR3 is CSVEGGRGDEQYF. The DNA of the CDR3 is TGCAGCGTTGAAGGCGGCCGCGGGGACGAGCAGTACTTC.

This chain links TRBV6-5 with TRBJ2-7, with TRBD1 identical over 10 bases. CDR3 length: 15 residues. Germline lookup yields CDR1 MNHEY and CDR2 SVGAGI. The trim removed 7 bases at V and 4 bases at J, leaving 10 bases unmatched. The CDR3 region has the DNA TGTGCCAGCAACGAGGGGACAGGGGCGGGTTACGAGCAGTACTTC. Protein: CASNEGTGAGYEQYF.

Regarding this clone: One end of the junction varies from germline; a read error may be responsible. The chain employs TRBV7-7 and TRBJ2-5; the D gene is possibly TRBD2 (6 bases). CDR3 length equals 15 residues. CDR1 is SSHAT and CDR2 is FNYEAQ in the germline V gene (reference sequence). CDR3 DNA sequence: TGTGCTAGCAGCATTAGACTAGGTTGGGGCGAGACCCAGTACTTC. Amino acids: CASSIRLGWGETQYF.

This clone was detected a few times. CDR3 nucleotides: TGTGCCAGCAGCTTGGCCGAGATGAACTATGGCTACACCTTC. Protein sequence: CASSLAEMNYGYTF. The chain uses TRBV5-8 and TRBJ1-2, with D unresolved. Trimming cost V 0 bases and J 2 bases, with 8 bases left between them. This CDR3 contains 14 residues. Germline CDR1 reads SGHTS; CDR2 reads YDEGEE.

This clone was detected only a few times. The DNA of the CDR3 is TGCGCCAGCAGCTTAGCAATGGGGGCGTACGAGCAGTACTTC. Its protein product is CASSLAMGAYEQYF. This sequence joins TRBV5-1 and TRBJ2-7; D may be TRBD1 (6 bases). The CDR3 loop spans 14 amino acids. Germline CDR1 and CDR2: SGHRS and YFSETQ. Trimming removed 2 bases at V and 4 bases at J, with 13 bases between. The full variable domain, completed using reference TRBV5-1 and TRBJ2-7, is KAGVTQTPRYLIKTRGQQVTLSCSPISGHRSVSWYQQTPGQGLQFLFEYFSETQRNKGNFPGRFSGRQFSNSRSEMNVSTLELGDSALYLCASSLAMGAYEQYFGPGTRLTVT.

The chain carries TRBV7-3 and TRBJ2-1; possible D gene TRBD2, 6 bases. Between the trimmed V and J ends, which lost 4 bases and 8 bases, there was a span of 18 bases. Germline loops: CDR1 SGHTA, CDR2 FQGTGA. The CDR3 consists of 15 residues. CDR3 DNA sequence: TGTGCCAGCAGCTCCAACCCCGGGGGTTGGGATGAGCAGTTCTTC. Translated, it gives CASSSNPGGWDEQFF. The variable domain in full, completed from reference TRBV7-3 and TRBJ2-1, reads GAGVSQTPSNKVTEKGKYVELRCDPISGHTALYWYRQSLGQGPEFLIYFQGTGAADDSGLPNDRFFAVRPEGSVSTLKIQRTERGDSAVYLCASSSNPGGWDEQFFGPGTRLTVL.

The CDR3 here is CASSFSSASSYNEQFF. CDR3 nucleotides: TGTGCCAGCAGTTTCTCTAGCGCGAGCTCCTACAATGAGCAGTTCTTC. The rearrangement joins TRBV27 to TRBJ2-1; tentatively, D is TRBD2 (6 bases). The germline V gene encodes CDR1 MNHEY and CDR2 SMNVEV (reference sequence). Trimming took 3 bases from V and 0 from J, leaving 12 bases between them. The CDR3 runs to 16 residues.

The chain combines TRBV7-2 with TRBJ1-4; 9 bases agree with TRBD1. Looked up from germline, CDR1 is SGHTA and CDR2 is FQGNSA. This CDR3 contains 16 residues. The V and J ends lost 6 bases and 8 bases, in that order; junction bases with no gene match: 13. In nucleotides, the CDR3 is TGTGCCAGCAGTCCTCAGGTGGGACAGGGTTGGGAAAAACTGTTTTTT. It is translated as CASSPQVGQGWEKLFF.

The chain uses TRBV27 and TRBJ2-1; 12 bases are shared with TRBD2. The J segment lost 2 bases and the V segment lost 5 bases, leaving 7 bases of the junction unmatched. The CDR3 contains 17 residues. Germline assignment: CDR1 MNHEY and CDR2 SMNVEV (reference sequence). This CDR3 is CASSRLAGAGTYNEQFF. The CDR3 DNA follows: TGTGCCAGCAGTCGACTAGCGGGAGCCGGGACCTACAATGAGCAGTTCTTC.

The gene calls are TRBV19 and TRBJ2-1; 8 bases fit TRBD2. Trimming at V came to 4 bases and at J to 4 bases, leaving 6 bases not matched to a gene. CDR3 length: 15 residues. CDR1 LNHDA and CDR2 SQIVND come from the germline V gene (reference sequence). Here the CDR3 reads CASSNIAGIYNEQFF. CDR3 DNA sequence: TGTGCCAGTAGTAACATAGCGGGGATATACAATGAGCAGTTCTTC.

The rearrangement uses TRBV3-1 (or the pseudogene TRBV3-2) and TRBJ2-1; TRBD2 matches 13 bases. Germline V gives CDR1 LGHDT, CDR2 YNNKEL (reference sequence). The CDR3 is made up of 16 amino acids. V shed 4 bases and J 9 bases; nucleotides not matched to a gene: 9. The CDR3 DNA sequence: TGTGCCAGCAGCCGACCCGGGACTAGCGGGATAGGTGAGCAGTTCTTC. Protein sequence: CASSRPGTSGIGEQFF.

The chain has TRBV27 and TRBJ2-3; no definite D call. The CDR3 contains 11 residues. CDR1 and CDR2 from the germline V gene are MNHEY and SMNVEV (reference sequence). Trimming removed 3 bases at V and 4 bases at J, with 2 bases between. The CDR3 spells CASSFADTQYF. For the CDR3, the DNA is TGTGCCAGCAGTTTCGCAGATACGCAGTATTTT.

The rearrangement joins TRBV7-2 to TRBJ2-7; 8 bases are a match to TRBD2. Germline V gene sequence: CDR1 SGHTA, CDR2 FQGNSA. With V trimmed by 3 bases and J by 1 base, 14 bases remained unmatched. The CDR3 covers 18 residues. The CDR3 protein is CASSFSGGGQITSYEQYF. CDR3 in DNA: TGTGCCAGCAGCTTTTCCGGGGGGGGCCAGATAACTTCCTACGAGCAGTACTTC.

The chain couples TRBV6-5 to TRBJ2-3, with TRBD2 identical over 13 bases. V shed 5 bases, J shed 4 bases, and the junction held 3 bases outside the gene matches. Germline V CDR1 and CDR2: MNHEY, SVGAGI. The CDR3 consists of 15 residues. In DNA form, the CDR3 reads TGTGCCAGCAGTACCGGACTAGCGGGAGCAGATACGCAGTATTTT. It translates to CASSTGLAGADTQYF.

The chain carries TRBV18 and TRBJ1-1, with D unclear. Trimming cost V 8 bases and J 5 bases, with 18 bases left between them. The CDR3 has 14 amino acids. Germline CDR1 and CDR2: KGHSH and LQKENI. The CDR3 loop reads CASHSWRGGTEAFF. For the CDR3, the DNA is TGTGCCAGCCATTCGTGGCGGGGAGGAACTGAAGCTTTCTTT. The full variable domain, with the rest looked up from reference TRBV18 and TRBJ1-1, is NAGVMQNPRHLVRRRGQEARLRCSPMKGHSHVYWYRQLPEEGLKFMVYLQKENIIDESGMPKERFSAEFPKEGPSILRIQQVVRGDSAAYFCASHSWRGGTEAFFGQGTRLTVV.

V usage is TRBV6-5 and J usage is TRBJ2-2; 7 bases agree with TRBD1. J gave up 6 bases and V 6 bases, and 7 bases lay outside the gene matches. CDR1 MNHEY and CDR2 SVGAGI come from the germline V gene. This CDR3 has 14 residues. The CDR3 DNA sequence: TGTGCCAGCAGCCAGACAGGGATCCCCGGGGAGCTGTTTTTT. As protein: CASSQTGIPGELFF.